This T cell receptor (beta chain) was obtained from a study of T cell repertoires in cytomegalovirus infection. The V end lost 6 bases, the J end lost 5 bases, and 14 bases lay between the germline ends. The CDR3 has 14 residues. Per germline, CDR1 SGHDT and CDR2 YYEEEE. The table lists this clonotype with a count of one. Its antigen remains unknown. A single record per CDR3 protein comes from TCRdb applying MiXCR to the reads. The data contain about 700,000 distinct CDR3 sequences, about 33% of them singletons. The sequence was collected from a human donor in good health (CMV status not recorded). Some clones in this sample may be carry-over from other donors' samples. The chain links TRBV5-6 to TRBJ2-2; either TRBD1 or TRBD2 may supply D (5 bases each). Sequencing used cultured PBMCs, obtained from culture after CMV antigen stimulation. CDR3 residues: CASTVWGITGELFF. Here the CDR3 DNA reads TGTGCCAGCACCGTTTGGGGGATTACCGGGGAGCTGTTTTTT.